These 11 T cell receptor beta chains were sequenced from one sample in a study of T cells in Graves' hyperthyroidism and ophthalmopathy (dated by TCRdb to about 2019). Library creation used multiplex PCR. The sequencer was an Illumina HiSeq 2000. TCR beta CDR3 regions were amplified from RNA transcripts. For the first round of RT-PCR on the TCR CDR3, the HTBI primer set was used together with the Qiagen OneStep RT-PCR kit. TCRdb passed the public sequencing reads through fastp at Q25 and MiXCR, retaining productive beta sequences. Entries that share a CDR3 protein sequence are merged under the most common genes and DNA. This sample lists about 330,000 distinct CDR3 sequences; roughly an eighth were detected once. The ten largest clones represent 30% to 35% of the sample. Specimen: blood. These receptors were obtained from a woman in her thirties or forties with Graves' ophthalmopathy.

The sample holds a few counts of this clonotype. The CDR3 spells CASSFGRFSGNTIYF. The DNA of the CDR3 is TGTGCCAGCAGCTTTGGCAGGTTCTCTGGAAACACCATATATTTT. This sequence joins TRBV11-3 and TRBJ1-3; D gene uncertain. Germline loops: CDR1 SGHNT, CDR2 YENEEA. Trimming stripped 3 bases from V and 0 bases from J, with 9 bases between. The CDR3 is 15 amino acids. Complete variable domain (other parts from reference TRBV11-3 and TRBJ1-3): EAGVVQSPRYKIIEKKQPVAFWCNPISGHNTLYWYLQNLGQGPELLIRYENEEAVDDSQLPKDRFSAERLKGVDSTLKIQPAELGDSAVYLCASSFGRFSGNTIYFGEGSWLTVV.

This clonotype was detected many times. This chain connects TRBV5-1 to TRBJ1-2, with unresolved D. The germline V gene has CDR1 SGHRS and CDR2 YFSETQ. The CDR3 is 14 amino acids. V gave up 0 bases and J gave up 6 bases, with 12 bases separating them. The CDR3 DNA reads TGCGCCAGCAGCTTGGCCGCAGGAGGCGATGGCTACACCTTC. Translation gives CASSLAAGGDGYTF.

The table lists this clonotype with a few counts. The chain uses TRBV7-8 and TRBJ1-2; perhaps TRBD1 as D (6 bases). CDR1 and CDR2 from the germline V gene are SGHVS and FQNEAQ. The length of the CDR3 is 16 residues. Trimming cost V 1 base and J 3 bases, with 15 bases left between them. The CDR3 loop is CASSLESGGRYYGYTF. DNA of the CDR3: TGTGCCAGCAGCTTAGAGTCCGGGGGCCGCTACTATGGCTACACCTTC.

In its sample, this clonotype was seen many times. The gene calls are TRBV6-2 or TRBV6-3 and TRBJ2-1; the D gene is possibly TRBD1 (5 bases). Trimming took off 2 bases at V and 4 bases at J, with 6 bases between the two ends. Germline-derived CDR1 and CDR2 are MNHEY and SVGEGT. This CDR3 spans 13 amino acids. CDR3 region: CASSYNRYNEQFF. The CDR3 DNA reads TGTGCCAGCAGTTACAACAGGTACAATGAGCAGTTCTTC.

As concerns this clonotype: A read error is possible here, since a much larger clone lies one base away. This rearrangement joins TRBV27 to TRBJ2-5; no clear D. This CDR3 region has 13 residues. Deletions cut 4 bases from V and 7 bases from J, with 13 bases between. The germline V gene encodes CDR1 MNHEY and CDR2 SMNVEV (reference sequence). CDR3 in DNA: TGTGCCAGCAGTTGGGCGCCCGATAGGACCCAGTACTTC. Amino acid sequence: CASSWAPDRTQYF.

This clonotype was detected a few times. The DNA of the CDR3 is TGCAGCCCCGGGTGGGCCCTAAATAAAAACATTCAGTACTTC. Amino acid sequence: CSPGWALNKNIQYF. The chain is built from TRBV20-1 and TRBJ2-4; D is unresolved. The germline CDR1 and CDR2 sequences are DFQATT and SNEGSKA (reference sequence). This CDR3 has 14 amino acids.

This chain uses TRBV7-2 with TRBJ2-5; D is unresolved. Per germline, CDR1 SGHTA and CDR2 FQGNSA. V was cut by 1 base and J by 5 bases, with 17 bases left in between. The CDR3 has 16 residues. The CDR3 region is CASSLGGFAPWETQYF. The CDR3 DNA reads TGTGCCAGCAGCTTAGGGGGATTCGCTCCTTGGGAGACCCAGTACTTC.

In this sample, this clonotype turned up a few times. The rearrangement joins TRBV15 to TRBJ1-1; the D is unclear. Germline CDR1 and CDR2: LNHNV and YYDKDF (reference sequence). V was cut by 3 bases and J by 1 base, with 12 bases left in between. The CDR3 is 15 amino acids. Here the CDR3 DNA reads TGTGCCACCAGCAGCATAGACTCCACGAACACTGAAGCTTTCTTT. Protein product: CATSSIDSTNTEAFF.

This clonotype appeared many times. J is TRBJ1-4 and V is TRBV10-3; 8 nucleotides align to TRBD1. The CDR3 length is 15 residues. V was clipped by 6 bases and J by 2 bases; unmatched bases: 5. Germline V gene sequence: CDR1 ENHRY, CDR2 SYGVKD. The chain's CDR3 is CAISQNRGTNEKLFF. The CDR3 nucleotides are TGTGCCATCAGCCAAAACAGGGGGACTAATGAAAAACTGTTTTTT.

This clonotype appeared many times. The rearrangement uses TRBV20-1 and TRBJ1-2; maybe TRBD1 (5 bases). Germline V gene data show CDR1 as DFQATT and CDR2 as SNEGSKA (reference sequence). This CDR3 region has 13 residues. V shed 0 bases and J shed 6 bases, with 11 bases lying between them. This CDR3 reads CSARDVGTDGYTF. The CDR3, as DNA: TGCAGTGCTAGAGACGTGGGGACCGATGGCTACACCTTC.

This clonotype appeared many times. The CDR3 loop is CASSAVAEAFF. The CDR3, as DNA: TGCGCCAGCAGTGCCGTGGCAGAAGCTTTCTTT. The V and J genes are TRBV10-2 and TRBJ1-1; D remains unclear. The CDR3 has 11 residues. The germline V and J ends were trimmed by 4 bases and 8 bases, with 8 bases remaining between them. Germline V gene lookup returns CDR1 WSHSY and CDR2 SAAADI.